The 15 T cell receptor beta chains presented below share a single source sample, sequenced in a study of spatial heterogeneity in lung cancer. Each CDR3 protein is one row after TCRdb ran MiXCR on the 5' RACE reads. The sample records 5,800 or so distinct CDR3 sequences, about 17% being singletons. Indicated time point: sample taken at primary tumor resection. Sequencing used normal lung tissue next to the tumor, obtained at surgery. These receptors came from a male donor with early-stage non-small cell lung cancer.

This sequence joins TRBV10-3 and TRBJ1-5; no reliable D call. Trimming stripped 2 bases from V and 0 bases from J, with 11 bases between. This CDR3 is built from 16 residues. Germline values: CDR1 ENHRY, CDR2 SYGVKD. The CDR3 spells CAISEGPAYSNQPQHF. CDR3 DNA sequence: TGTGCCATCAGTGAGGGTCCAGCGTATAGCAATCAGCCCCAGCATTTT.

This clonotype was observed at least ten times. The V and J genes are TRBV20-1 and TRBJ1-2, with 7 nucleotides matching TRBD1. Germline V gives CDR1 DFQATT, CDR2 SNEGSKA (reference sequence). J gave up 5 bases and V 5 bases, and 8 bases lay outside the gene matches. CDR3 size: 13 residues. CDR3 coding DNA: TGCAGTGCTCGGGTTCCAGGGGGATATGGCTACACCTTC. Its protein product is CSARVPGGYGYTF.

The CDR3 sequence is CASSIGPASGQVTYNEQFF. CDR3 bases: TGTGCCAGTAGTATTGGTCCAGCATCGGGACAGGTGACCTACAATGAGCAGTTCTTC. The chain has TRBV19 and TRBJ2-1, with 8 bases identical to TRBD1. CDR3 length: 19 amino acids. CDR1 LNHDA and CDR2 SQIVND come from the germline V gene (reference sequence). Trimming removed 3 bases from V and 2 bases from J; junction bases left unmatched: 15.

This clonotype was recorded a few times. The gene calls are TRBV10-3 and TRBJ2-3; D is unclear. The CDR3 loop spans 13 amino acids. In germline, CDR1 is ENHRY, CDR2 SYGVKD. V lost 2 bases to trimming and J lost 9 bases, with 12 bases between them. The CDR3 sequence is CAISEPAAPTQYF. The CDR3 region has the DNA TGTGCCATCAGTGAGCCCGCGGCCCCGACGCAGTATTTT.

The chain uses TRBV3-1 and TRBJ2-2; 12 nucleotides line up with TRBD2. The germline V gene encodes CDR1 LGHDT and CDR2 YNNKEL (reference sequence). The CDR3 consists of 16 residues. Trimming cost V 3 bases and J 7 bases; bases outside gene matches: 6. The CDR3 sequence: CASSHRTSGIFGELFF. Here the CDR3 DNA reads TGTGCCAGCAGCCACCGGACTAGCGGGATTTTCGGGGAGCTGTTTTTT. Full variable domain (missing parts from reference TRBV3-1 and TRBJ2-2): DTAVSQTPKYLVTQMGNDKSIKCEQNLGHDTMYWYKQDSKKFLKIMFSYNNKELIINETVPNRFSPKSPDKAHLNLHINSLELGDSAVYFCASSHRTSGIFGELFFGEGSRLTVL.

This clonotype was counted between two and nine times. V gene TRBV7-6 combines with J gene TRBJ2-7; D possibly corresponds to TRBD2 (5 bases). Between the trimmed V and J ends, which lost 8 bases and 5 bases, there was a span of 13 bases. The CDR3 has 12 residues. Germline V CDR1 and CDR2: SGHVS, FNYEAQ. The CDR3 loop is CASGGSRNEQYF. Here the CDR3 DNA reads TGTGCCAGCGGCGGGTCGAGGAACGAGCAGTACTTC.

The chain employs TRBV20-1 and TRBJ1-6, with TRBD1 identical over 10 bases. Trimming at V came to 0 bases and at J to 6 bases, leaving 8 bases not matched to a gene. Per the germline V gene, CDR1 is DFQATT and CDR2 is SNEGSKA (reference sequence). This CDR3 has 17 residues. CDR3 in DNA: TGCAGTGCTAGAGATCGACCGGGACAGGGGTTTAATTCACCCCTCCACTTT. Translated, it gives CSARDRPGQGFNSPLHF.

The chain uses TRBV24-1 and TRBJ2-5; TRBD2 matches at 8 bases. V was clipped by 4 bases and J by 4 bases; unmatched bases: 7. The germline V gene encodes CDR1 KGHDR and CDR2 SFDVKD. The CDR3 spans 15 residues. CDR3: CATSDPGGAGETQYF. DNA for the CDR3: TGTGCCACCAGTGACCCCGGGGGGGCAGGAGAGACCCAGTACTTC.

This clonotype was found a few times. This sequence joins TRBV28 and TRBJ1-5; tentative D call: TRBD1 (5 bases). The CDR3 length is 15 residues. CDR1 and CDR2 (germline): MDHEN, SYDVKM. Trimming took off 1 base at V and 3 bases at J, with 10 bases between the two ends. CDR3 sequence: CASSLSGRVNQPQHF. The CDR3 DNA follows: TGTGCCAGCAGTTTATCAGGCAGGGTCAATCAGCCCCAGCATTTT.

By share of the sample, this clonotype is medium-sized. The chain recombines TRBV7-2 with TRBJ2-3, with D perhaps matching TRBD2 (5 bases). CDR1 SGHTA and CDR2 FQGNSA come from the germline V gene. Trimming took off 6 bases at V and 3 bases at J, with 16 bases between the two ends. The CDR3 extends over 15 amino acids. The CDR3 region has the DNA TGTGCCAGCAGTACTACTGTAGCGAGAACAGATACGCAGTATTTT. This codes for CASSTTVARTDTQYF.

As regards this clonotype: A much larger clone differs from this one at a single base, so this may be a read error. The CDR3 is CASGIEGNTEAFF. Here the CDR3 DNA reads TGTGCCAGCGGGATAGAGGGGAACACTGAAGCTTTCTTT. This sequence joins TRBV6-1 and TRBJ1-1; D gene unclear. V lost 8 bases, J lost 1 base, and 11 bases lay in between. Germline values: CDR1 MNHNS, CDR2 SASEGT. The CDR3 runs 13 residues.

This clonotype is labeled as medium-sized. The gene calls are TRBV7-2 and TRBJ1-5; D ambiguous. CDR1 and CDR2 from the germline V gene are SGHTA and FQGNSA. Trimming removed 4 bases from V and 4 bases from J, with 14 bases in between. The CDR3 loop spans 15 amino acids. The chain's CDR3 is CASSYQASLNQPQHF. The CDR3 nucleotides are TGTGCCAGCAGCTATCAGGCGAGTCTGAATCAGCCCCAGCATTTT.

The chain carries TRBV20-1 and TRBJ2-5; D not resolved. The V end lost 5 bases, the J end lost 4 bases, and 14 bases lay between the germline ends. The CDR3 totals 13 residues. The germline V gene encodes CDR1 DFQATT and CDR2 SNEGSKA (reference sequence). DNA for the CDR3: TGCAGTGCTTCCCGACCCCTTGGAGAGACCCAGTACTTC. Translating gives CSASRPLGETQYF.

This clonotype was seen a handful of times. The gene calls are TRBV20-1 and TRBJ2-7; D remains unclear. Trimming took off 3 bases at V and 1 base at J, with 10 bases between the two ends. Looked up from germline, CDR1 is DFQATT and CDR2 is SNEGSKA (reference sequence). The CDR3 has 13 amino acids. CDR3 loop: CSASGEVSYEQYF. The CDR3 nucleotides are TGCAGTGCTAGTGGGGAAGTGTCCTACGAGCAGTACTTC.

This clonotype is judged medium-sized. The gene calls are TRBV18 and TRBJ2-7; no clear D gene. V was trimmed by 0 bases and J by 6 bases, leaving 12 bases between them. From germline, CDR1 is KGHSH and CDR2 LQKENI. The CDR3 has 14 residues. CDR3 nucleotide sequence: TGTGCCAGCTCACCACCCTGGCCTAAGGGCGAGCAGTACTTC. Translated: CASSPPWPKGEQYF.